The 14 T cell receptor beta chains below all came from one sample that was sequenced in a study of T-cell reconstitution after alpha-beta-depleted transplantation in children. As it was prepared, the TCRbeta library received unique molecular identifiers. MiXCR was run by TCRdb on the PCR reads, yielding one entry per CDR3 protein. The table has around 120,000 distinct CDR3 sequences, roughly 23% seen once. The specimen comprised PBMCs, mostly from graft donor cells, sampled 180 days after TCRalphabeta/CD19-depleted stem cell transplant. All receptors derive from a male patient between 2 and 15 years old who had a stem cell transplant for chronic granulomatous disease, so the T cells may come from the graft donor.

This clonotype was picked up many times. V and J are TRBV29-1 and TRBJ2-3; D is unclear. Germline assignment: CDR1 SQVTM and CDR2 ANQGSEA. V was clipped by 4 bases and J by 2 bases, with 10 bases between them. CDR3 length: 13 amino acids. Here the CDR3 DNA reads TGCAGCGTTGTACCCGGATCCACAGATACGCAGTATTTT. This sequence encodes CSVVPGSTDTQYF.

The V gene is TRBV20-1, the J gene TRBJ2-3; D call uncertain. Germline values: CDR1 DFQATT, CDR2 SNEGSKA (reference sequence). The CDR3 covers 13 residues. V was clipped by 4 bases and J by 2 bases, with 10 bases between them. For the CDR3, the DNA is TGCAGTGCTAATGGCGGAACCACAGATACGCAGTATTTT. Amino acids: CSANGGTTDTQYF.

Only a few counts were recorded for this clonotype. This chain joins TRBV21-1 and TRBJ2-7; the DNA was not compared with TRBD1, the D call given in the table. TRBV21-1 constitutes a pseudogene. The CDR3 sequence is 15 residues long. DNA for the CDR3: TGTGCCAGCAGCAAAGAACCAACAGGGGTGGGTGAGCAGTACTTC. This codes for CASSKEPTGVGEQYF.

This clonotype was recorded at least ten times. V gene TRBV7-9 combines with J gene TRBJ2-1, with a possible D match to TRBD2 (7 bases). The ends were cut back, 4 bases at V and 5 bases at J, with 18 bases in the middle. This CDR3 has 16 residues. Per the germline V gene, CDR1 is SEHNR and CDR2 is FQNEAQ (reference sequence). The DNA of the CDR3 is TGTGCCAGCAGCTCCAGAGGGGGGGGCAACAACAATGAGCAGTTCTTC. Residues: CASSSRGGGNNNEQFF.

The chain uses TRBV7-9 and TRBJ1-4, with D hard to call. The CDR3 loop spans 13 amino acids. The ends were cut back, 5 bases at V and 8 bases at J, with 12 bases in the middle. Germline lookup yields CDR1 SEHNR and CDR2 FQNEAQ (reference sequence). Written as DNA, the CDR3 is TGTGCCAGCAGCCCCCGGGCGGGGGAAAAACTGTTTTTT. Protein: CASSPRAGEKLFF.

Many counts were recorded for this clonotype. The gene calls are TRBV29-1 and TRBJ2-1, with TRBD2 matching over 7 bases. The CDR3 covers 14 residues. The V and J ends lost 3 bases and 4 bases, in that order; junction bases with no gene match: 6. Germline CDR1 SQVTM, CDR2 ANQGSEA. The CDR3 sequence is CSVDRLAVYNEQFF. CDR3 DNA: TGCAGCGTTGACAGGCTAGCGGTATACAATGAGCAGTTCTTC.

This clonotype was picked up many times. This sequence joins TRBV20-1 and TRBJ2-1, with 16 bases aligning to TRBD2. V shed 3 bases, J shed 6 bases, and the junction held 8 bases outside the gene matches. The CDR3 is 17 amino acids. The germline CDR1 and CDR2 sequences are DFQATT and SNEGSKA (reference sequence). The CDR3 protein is CSASLPGLAGGRNEQFF. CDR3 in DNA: TGCAGTGCTAGTTTACCGGGACTAGCGGGAGGGCGCAATGAGCAGTTCTTC.

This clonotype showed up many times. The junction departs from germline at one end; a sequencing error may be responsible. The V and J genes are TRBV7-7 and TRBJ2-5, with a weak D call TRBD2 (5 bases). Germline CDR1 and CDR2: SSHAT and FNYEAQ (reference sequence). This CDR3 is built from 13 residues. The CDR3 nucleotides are TGTGCTAGCAGCGTAGACATAGGGAGACCCCAGTACTTC. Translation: CASSVDIGRPQYF.

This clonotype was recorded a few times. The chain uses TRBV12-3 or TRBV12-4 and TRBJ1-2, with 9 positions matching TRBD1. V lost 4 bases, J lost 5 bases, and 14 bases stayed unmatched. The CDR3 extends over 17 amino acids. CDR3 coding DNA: TGTGCCAGCAGTTCCGGGACAGGGATTACAACCTTTTATGGCTACACCTTC. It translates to CASSSGTGITTFYGYTF.

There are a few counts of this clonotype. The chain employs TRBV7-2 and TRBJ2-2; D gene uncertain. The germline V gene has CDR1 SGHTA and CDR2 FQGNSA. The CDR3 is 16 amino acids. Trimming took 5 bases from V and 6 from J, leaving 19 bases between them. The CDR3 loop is CASSPVFGRRAGELFF. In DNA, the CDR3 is TGTGCCAGCAGCCCAGTTTTTGGTAGACGCGCCGGGGAGCTGTTTTTT.

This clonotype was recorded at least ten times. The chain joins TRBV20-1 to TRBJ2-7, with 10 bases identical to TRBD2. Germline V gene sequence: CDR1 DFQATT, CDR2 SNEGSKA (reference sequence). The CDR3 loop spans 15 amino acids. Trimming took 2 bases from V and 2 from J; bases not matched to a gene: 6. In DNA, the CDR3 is TGCAGTGCTAGAAGGCTAGCGGGAGCCCCCTACGAGCAGTACTTC. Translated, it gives CSARRLAGAPYEQYF.

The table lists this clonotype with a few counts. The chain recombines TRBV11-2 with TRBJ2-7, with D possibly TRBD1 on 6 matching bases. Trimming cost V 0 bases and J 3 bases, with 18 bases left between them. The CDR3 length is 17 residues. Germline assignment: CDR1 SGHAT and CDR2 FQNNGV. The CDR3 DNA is TGTGCCAGCAGCTTAGATGGACAGCAGACGCGCTACTACGAGCAGTACTTC. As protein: CASSLDGQQTRYYEQYF.

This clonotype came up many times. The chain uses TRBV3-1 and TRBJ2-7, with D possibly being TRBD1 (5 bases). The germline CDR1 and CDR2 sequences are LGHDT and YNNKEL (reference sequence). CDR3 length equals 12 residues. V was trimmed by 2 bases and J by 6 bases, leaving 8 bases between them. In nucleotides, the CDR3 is TGTGCCAGCAGCCAAACGACAGTCGAGCAGTACTTC. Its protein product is CASSQTTVEQYF.

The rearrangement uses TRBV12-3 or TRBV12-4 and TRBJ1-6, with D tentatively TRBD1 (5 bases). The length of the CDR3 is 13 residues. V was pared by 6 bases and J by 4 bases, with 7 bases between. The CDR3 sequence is CASRQGYNSPLHF. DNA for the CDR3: TGTGCCAGCAGGCAGGGTTATAATTCACCCCTCCACTTT.